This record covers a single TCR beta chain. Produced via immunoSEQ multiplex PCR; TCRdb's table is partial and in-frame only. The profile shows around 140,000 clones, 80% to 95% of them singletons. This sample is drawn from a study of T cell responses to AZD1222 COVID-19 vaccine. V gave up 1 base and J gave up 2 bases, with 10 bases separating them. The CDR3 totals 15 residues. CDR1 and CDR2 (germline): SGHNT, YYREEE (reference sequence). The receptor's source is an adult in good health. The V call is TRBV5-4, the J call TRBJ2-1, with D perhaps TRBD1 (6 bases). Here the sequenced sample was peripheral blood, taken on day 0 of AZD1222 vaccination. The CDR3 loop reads CASSLKQGTYNEQFF. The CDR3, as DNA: TGTGCCAGCAGCTTGAAACAGGGAACCTACAATGAGCAGTTCTTC.